Following are 4 T cell receptor beta chains from one sample sequenced in a study of graft-versus-host responses after intestinal transplantation. Processing was applied to graft tissue in order to liberate intraepithelial and lamina propria lymphocytes. Libraries were prepared by immunoSEQ multiplex PCR; TCRdb keeps only in-frame clonotypes and omits some of them. The sample gives tens of thousands of clones, 80% to 85% of which show up once; roughly 3% is in the top ten. The source material was ileum tissue, sampled 98 days after intestinal transplantation. These receptors all come from a human patient who received an intestinal transplant, so some T cells may come from the graft donor.

The V call is TRBV7-8, the J call TRBJ2-1; a possible D gene is TRBD1 (5 bases). The CDR3 consists of 13 residues. Looked up from germline, CDR1 is SGHVS and CDR2 is FQNEAQ. V lost 5 bases and J lost 0, with 5 bases in between. CDR3 sequence: CASSDSSYNEQFF. CDR3 nucleotides: TGTGCCAGCAGCGACAGCTCCTACAATGAGCAGTTCTTC.

J is TRBJ1-6 and V is TRBV7-3; D call uncertain. CDR3 length: 15 residues. V was clipped by 9 bases and J by 1 base, with 13 bases between them. Looked up from germline, CDR1 is SGHTA and CDR2 is FQGTGA. The CDR3 DNA reads TGTGCCAGTAAAAGGGATAGATCCTATAATTCACCCCTCCACTTT. The encoded protein is CASKRDRSYNSPLHF.

The V gene is TRBV10-3, the J gene TRBJ2-1; 13 nucleotides line up with TRBD2. Trimming cost V 7 bases and J 0 bases; bases outside gene matches: 3. CDR1 and CDR2 from the germline V gene are ENHRY and SYGVKD. There are 16 residues in the CDR3. CDR3 loop: CAIMRLAGGSYNEQFF. The DNA for the CDR3 is TGTGCCATCATGAGACTAGCGGGGGGCTCCTACAATGAGCAGTTCTTC.

The rearrangement joins TRBV5-1 to TRBJ1-1; D unresolved. The germline CDR1 and CDR2 sequences are SGHRS and YFSETQ. Trimming left V 3 bases short and J 4 bases short, with 10 bases between. This CDR3 has 13 residues. In nucleotides, the CDR3 is TGCGCCAGCAGCTGGGCGCCGGGCACTGAAGCTTTCTTT. Its protein product is CASSWAPGTEAFF.